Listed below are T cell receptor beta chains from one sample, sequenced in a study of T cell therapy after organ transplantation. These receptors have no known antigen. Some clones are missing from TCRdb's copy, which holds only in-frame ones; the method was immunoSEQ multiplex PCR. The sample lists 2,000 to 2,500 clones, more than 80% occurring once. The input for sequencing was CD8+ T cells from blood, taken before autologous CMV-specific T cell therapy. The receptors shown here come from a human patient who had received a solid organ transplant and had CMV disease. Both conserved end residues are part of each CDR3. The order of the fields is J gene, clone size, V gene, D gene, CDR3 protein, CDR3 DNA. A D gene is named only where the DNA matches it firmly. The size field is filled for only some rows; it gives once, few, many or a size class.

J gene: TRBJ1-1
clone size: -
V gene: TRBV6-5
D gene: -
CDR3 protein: CASRMNTEAFF
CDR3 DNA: TGTGCCAGCAGGATGAACACTGAAGCTTTCTTT

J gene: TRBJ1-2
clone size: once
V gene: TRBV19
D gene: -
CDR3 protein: CASSQATFNYGYTF
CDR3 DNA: TGTGCCTCTTCCCAGGCAACCTTTAACTATGGCTACACCTTC

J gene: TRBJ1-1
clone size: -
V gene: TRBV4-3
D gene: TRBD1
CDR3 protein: CASSQEATGELPEAFF
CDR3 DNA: TGCGCCAGCAGCCAAGAGGCGACAGGGGAACTCCCTGAAGCTTTCTTT

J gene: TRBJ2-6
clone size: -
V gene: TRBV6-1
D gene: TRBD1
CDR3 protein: CASSEGQGGANVLTF
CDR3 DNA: TGTGCCAGCAGTGAAGGACAGGGTGGGGCCAACGTCCTGACTTTC

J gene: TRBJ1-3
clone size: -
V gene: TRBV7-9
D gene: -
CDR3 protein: CASSLVGGNTIYF
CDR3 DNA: TGTGCCAGCAGCTTAGTTGGTGGAAACACCATATATTTT

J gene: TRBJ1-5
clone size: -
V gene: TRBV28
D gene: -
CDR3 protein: CASSTGTYNQPQHF
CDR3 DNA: TGTGCCAGCAGCACCGGGACATATAATCAGCCCCAGCATTTT

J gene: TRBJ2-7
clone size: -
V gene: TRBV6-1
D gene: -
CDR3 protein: CASIQAGADYEQYF
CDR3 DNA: TGTGCCAGCATTCAAGCGGGTGCTGACTACGAGCAGTACTTC

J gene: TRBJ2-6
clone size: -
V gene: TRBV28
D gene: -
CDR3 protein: CASSPDNWGGANVLTF
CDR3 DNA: TGTGCCAGCAGTCCAGACAATTGGGGTGGGGCCAACGTCCTGACTTTC

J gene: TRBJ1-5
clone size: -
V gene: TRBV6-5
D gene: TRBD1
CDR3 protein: CASSSGQGIHQPQHF
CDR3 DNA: TGTGCCAGCAGCTCCGGACAGGGTATCCATCAGCCCCAGCATTTT

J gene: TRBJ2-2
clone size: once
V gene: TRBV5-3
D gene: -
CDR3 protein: CARSLGTGELFF
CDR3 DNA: TGTGCCAGAAGCTTGGGCACCGGGGAGCTGTTTTTT

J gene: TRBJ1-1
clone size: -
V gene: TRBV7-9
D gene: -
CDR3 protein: CASSLALGAANTEAFF
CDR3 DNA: TGTGCCAGCAGCTTAGCTTTGGGGGCGGCGAACACTGAAGCTTTCTTT

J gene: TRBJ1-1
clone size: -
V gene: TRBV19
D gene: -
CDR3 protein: CASSISGLGGSTEAFF
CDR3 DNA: TGTGCCAGTAGTATTTCGGGGCTGGGCGGGAGCACTGAAGCTTTCTTT

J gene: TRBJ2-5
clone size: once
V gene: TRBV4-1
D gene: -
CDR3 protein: CASRPVDSPLRETQYF
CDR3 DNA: TGCGCCAGCAGACCCGTCGATTCCCCACTCCGAGAGACCCAGTACTTC

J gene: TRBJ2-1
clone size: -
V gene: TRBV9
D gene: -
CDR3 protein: CASSAQGNEQFF
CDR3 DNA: TGTGCCAGCAGCGCCCAGGGCAATGAGCAGTTCTTC

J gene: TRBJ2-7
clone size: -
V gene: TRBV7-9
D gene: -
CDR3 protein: CASSLGGTYEQYF
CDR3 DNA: TGTGCCAGCAGCTTGGGGGGGACATACGAGCAGTACTTC

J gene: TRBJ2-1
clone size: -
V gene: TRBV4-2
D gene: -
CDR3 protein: CASSQDLGYNEQFF
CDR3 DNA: TGTGCCAGCAGCCAGGATCTGGGGTACAATGAGCAGTTCTTC

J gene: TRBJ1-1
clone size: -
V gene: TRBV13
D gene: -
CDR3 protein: CASSYGDTDEAFF
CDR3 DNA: TGTGCCAGCAGCTACGGGGACACCGATGAAGCTTTCTTT

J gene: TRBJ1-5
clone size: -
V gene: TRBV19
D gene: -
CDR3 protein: CASSISTVSPQHF
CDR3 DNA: TGTGCCAGTAGTATAAGTACAGTCTCGCCCCAGCATTTT

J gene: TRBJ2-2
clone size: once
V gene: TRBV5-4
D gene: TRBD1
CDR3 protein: CASSNGQGRRGGELFF
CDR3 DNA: TGTGCCAGCAGTAACGGACAGGGTAGAAGAGGGGGGGAGCTGTTTTTT

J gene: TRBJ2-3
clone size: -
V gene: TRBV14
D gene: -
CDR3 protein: CASSGWAPSTDTQYF
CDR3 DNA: TGTGCCAGCAGCGGGTGGGCTCCAAGCACAGATACGCAGTATTTT

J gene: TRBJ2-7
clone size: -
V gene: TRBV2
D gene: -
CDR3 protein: CASNGDPTGVGQRYEQYF
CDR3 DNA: TGTGCCAGCAATGGGGACCCGACAGGAGTCGGCCAACGCTACGAGCAGTACTTC

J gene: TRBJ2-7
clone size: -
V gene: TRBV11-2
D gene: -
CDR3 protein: CASSLVDRDWAYEQYF
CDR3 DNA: TGTGCCAGCAGCTTAGTCGACCGGGACTGGGCCTACGAGCAGTACTTC

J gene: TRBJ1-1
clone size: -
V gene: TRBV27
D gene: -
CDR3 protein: CASSPRGVRGAFF
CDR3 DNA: TGTGCCAGCAGTCCCCGGGGGGTAAGAGGTGCTTTCTTT

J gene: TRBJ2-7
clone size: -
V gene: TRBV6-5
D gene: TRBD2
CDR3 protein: CASSYGEGKYEQYF
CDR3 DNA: TGTGCCAGCAGTTACGGGGAGGGGAAATACGAGCAGTACTTC

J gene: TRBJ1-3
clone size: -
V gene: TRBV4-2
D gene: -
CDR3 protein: CASSLGDGLNTIYF
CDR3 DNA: TGTGCCAGCAGCTTGGGGGACGGTTTAAACACCATATATTTT

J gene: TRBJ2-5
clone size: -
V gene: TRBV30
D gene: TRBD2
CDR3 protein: CAWSVRLAGLETQYF
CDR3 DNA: TGTGCCTGGAGTGTGAGACTAGCGGGGTTAGAGACCCAGTACTTC

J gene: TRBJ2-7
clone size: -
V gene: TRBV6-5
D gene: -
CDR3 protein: CASSFGQVPTLVTHF
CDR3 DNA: TGTGCCAGCAGTTTCGGCCAGGTGCCCACCCTGGTGACGCACTTC

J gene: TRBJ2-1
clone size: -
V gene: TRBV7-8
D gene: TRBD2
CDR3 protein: CASSPPGRQSYNEQFF
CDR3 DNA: TGTGCCAGCAGCCCCCCCGGGAGGCAGTCCTACAATGAGCAGTTCTTC

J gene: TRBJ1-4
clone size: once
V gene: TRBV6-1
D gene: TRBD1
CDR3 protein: CASSPRTGFNEKLFF
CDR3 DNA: TGTGCCAGCAGTCCTCGGACAGGGTTCAATGAAAAACTGTTTTTT

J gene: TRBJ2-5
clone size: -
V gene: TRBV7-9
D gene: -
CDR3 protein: CASSLRSGSQETQYF
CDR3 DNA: TGTGCCAGCAGCTTAAGGAGCGGATCTCAAGAGACCCAGTACTTC

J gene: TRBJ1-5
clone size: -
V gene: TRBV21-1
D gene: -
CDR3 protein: CASPWGGASNQPQHF
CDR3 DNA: TGTGCCAGCCCCTGGGGGGGGGCGAGCAATCAGCCCCAGCATTTT

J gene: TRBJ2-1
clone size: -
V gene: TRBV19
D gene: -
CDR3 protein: CASSIHPGDSSYNEQFF
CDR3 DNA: TGTGCCAGTAGTATCCACCCAGGAGATTCCTCCTACAATGAGCAGTTCTTC

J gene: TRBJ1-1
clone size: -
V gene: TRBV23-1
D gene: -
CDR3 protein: CASSPRVNTEAFF
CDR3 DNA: TGCGCCAGCAGTCCCCGCGTGAACACTGAAGCTTTCTTT

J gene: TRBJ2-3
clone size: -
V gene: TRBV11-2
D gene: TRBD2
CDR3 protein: CASSGTSGGTDTQYF
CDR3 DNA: TGTGCCAGCAGCGGGACTAGCGGGGGCACAGATACGCAGTATTTT

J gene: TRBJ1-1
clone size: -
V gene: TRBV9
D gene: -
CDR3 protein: CASSAGGGPANTEAFF
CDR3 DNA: TGTGCCAGCAGCGCTGGTGGGGGGCCGGCGAACACTGAAGCTTTCTTT